This TCR beta chain was captured in a study of shared clonotypes between healthy human individuals. Profiling relied on immunoSEQ multiplex PCR, and the TCRdb table lists in-frame clones only, not all of them. The data contain about 2 million clones, 85% to 95% of them seen just once; the ten biggest clones take up about 0.13%. This CDR3 contains 16 residues. The split of CD4+ cells yielded CD45RA+ naive and CD45RA-negative memory subsets. This TCR was recovered from a man aged 18 to 29 in good health. Input material: naive CD4+ T cells sorted from blood. Subset here: CD45RA+ positively selected. The V gene is TRBV1, the J gene TRBJ2-3; the D segment call TRBD2 is taken from the table without a DNA check. TRBV1 is a known pseudogene. CDR3 nucleotide sequence: TGCACCAGCAGCCAAGGGGCTAGCGGGGGGGCAGATACGCAGTATTTT. Translated: CTSSQGASGGADTQYF.